This note documents a single TCR beta chain sequence. There is no known antigen for this receptor. No qualities accompany the bases; no much larger clone lies one base away. These data originate in a study of cytomegalovirus exposure and HLA in healthy donors (dated 2017 in TCRdb). Broadly, across the study: An earlier analysis of about 530 of the donors reported around 280 Gb of sequence data and around 110 million unique TCR beta sequences obtained from some 200 million T cells. Rather than drawing on any new phenotypic data, the later analysis identified candidate immune exposures from TCR beta sequences and the way those sequences occurred across donors. Because of strong linkage in the cohort, roughly five DR-DQ haplotypes were treated as single units for association and clustering. The study aimed to test whether signatures of past pathogen exposure could be identified by cataloging public T cell receptors. A later analysis re-analyzed previously published TCR beta repertoires from several hundred donors and added high-resolution HLA genotyping to study TCR occurrence patterns. Donor age, sex, ethnicity and CMV serostatus were compiled alongside the repertoire data. Roughly 300 gigabases of sequencing data and about 92 million unique TCR sequences made up an early release that covered approximately 700 HLA-typed donors. In addition to the first cohort of several hundred subjects, a separate validation cohort of under 150 different subjects was used. The genetic ancestry cluster associated with self-reported Caucasian donors included around 76% of the roughly 380 genotyped donors. The number of typed donors differed by locus: about 620-640 for A, B, C, DRB1 and DQB1; some 540 for DQA1; roughly 600 for DPA1; and around 470 for DPB1. On average, roughly 240,000 unique TCR beta nucleotide sequences were sequenced per donor among 398 genotyped donors of the cohort, with 15% to 20% of those sequences being non-productive. Every repertoire in the discovery cohort had been generated on one and the same sequencing platform. An earlier analysis of several hundred of the donors applied high-throughput TCR beta sequencing to assess whether each TCR beta V gene segment acted as functional or pseudogenic. High-throughput TCR immunosequencing, statistical association of individual TCRs with disease status, and machine learning were combined to predict cytomegalovirus infection status. In a later genetic analysis, genome-wide SNP genotypes for about three fifths of the roughly 670 donors were used, and that subset was treated as a discovery cohort. The T cell repertoires of 700 or so subjects were profiled by immunosequencing and related to cytomegalovirus serostatus. HLA typing included class I and class II loci at four-digit resolution. Study-level results and caveats: This cohort had only TCR beta chains sequenced, and the lack of alpha or paired-chain data limited which features could be detected. A later genetic analysis reported fewer N-insertions in productive TCRs among donors in an Asian-associated ancestry cluster than the roughly 720-donor mean. Across donors, most TCR sequences were observed very rarely, whereas some public TCRs were present in many individuals. Some IMGT-functional V segments, including TRBV6-2 and TRBV6-3, could not be distinguished by the 87-base-pair reads and were therefore excluded. A group of highly shared sequence variants was considered likely to be a technical artifact of the sequencing pipeline. Because HLA typing was unavailable for some donors at each locus, only the typed subset was used in association tests. A further reported finding was that TCR beta sequences accurately predicted the HLA-A and HLA-B alleles for most subjects in the first cohort. A total of about 180 TCR beta chains were listed by the study as associated with cytomegalovirus. Sequencing depth was assumed to be roughly uniform across donors in the presence/absence analyses, though that assumption may not hold. The only immune exposure information available for the cohort was CMV serostatus. It was suggested by the authors that the approach could potentially be generalized to other disease states and immunological phenotypes. Linkage disequilibrium might explain the correlated functional status among segregating V segments, but an unknown experimental factor could not be ruled out. An earlier analysis of some 590 of the donors showed that most TCR beta V segments appeared in productive rearrangements either about 90% or about 30% of the time, which broadly matched IMGT annotations. An association between a missense DCLRE1C variant and V-gene and J-gene trimming of TCR beta chains was found in a later genetic analysis and replicated in an independent cohort. According to a later analysis, TCR association rates differed among HLA loci, with DRB1 alleles showing the most associated TCRs and HLA-C alleles showing the fewest. A few of the identified cytomegalovirus-associated TCR beta chains were confirmed in vitro to be specific for cytomegalovirus antigens. When HLA alleles, especially DR and DQ, strongly co-occurred, attributing TCR associations to individual alleles was difficult. Specific HLA alleles were associated with around 18,000 TCR beta sequences at a false discovery rate of 0.05 in a later analysis. A later analysis reported that several top co-occurrence clusters appeared linked to parvovirus B19, influenza, CMV and Epstein-Barr virus. In a later analysis, HLA-associated TCR beta chains were found to be more clonally expanded and to have lower generation probabilities than equally common non-associated chains. In a later analysis, most CMV-associated TCR beta chains were found to appear HLA-restricted, with HLA associations seemingly driven largely by CMV exposure. The classifier was reported to diagnose cytomegalovirus status with high specificity and sensitivity in both the original and validation cohorts. Because counts were too low, roughly 16 rarely observed V segments, including chromosome 9 orphons, were excluded from the earlier analysis of some 540 of the donors.

Trimming takes 7 bases off V and 6 bases off J; junction bases not matched to a gene: 12. The CDR3 measures 16 amino acids from cysteine to phenylalanine. The entry retains the CDR3 DNA only, 48 bases that are in frame from base 1. Looking up the germline V gene (reference sequence) yields CDR1 LNHDA and CDR2 SQIVND. In total, roughly 670 healthy bone marrow donors made up the cohort. At the time of sampling, every cohort member was nominally healthy, though immune exposures that went unrecorded were likely present. The donor tested CMV seropositive, placing the donor among the approximately 290 seropositive members of the cohort. Each donor provided a peripheral blood sample, and peripheral blood mononuclear cells were used for TCR beta sequencing. Genomic DNA was extracted from the blood cell samples with the Qiagen DNeasy Blood Extraction Kit. The library was produced with the immunoSEQ multiplex PCR assay. For the multiplex PCR, a mixture combining 60 forward primers for TCR Vbeta segments and 13 reverse primers for TCR Jbeta segments was used. The CDR3 region of rearranged TCR beta genes was amplified from genomic DNA with a multiplex PCR assay. On the Illumina HiSeq System, the amplified TCR beta libraries were sequenced as 87-base-pair reads. On the authors' methods: Across the 666 repertoires, a later analysis counted roughly 77 million unique TCR beta chains, roughly 11 million of which were shared by at least two donors. Raw reads were error-corrected and collapsed into unique sequences with a nearest-neighbor algorithm that merged closely related sequences to remove PCR and sequencing errors. Alignment of CDR3 sequences to IMGT reference sequences was used to assign V, D and J gene segments. For a sequence to be retained, a match of at least six nucleotides to both a V gene segment and a J gene segment was required. A rearrangement counted as productive if the CDR3 had no stop codons and remained in frame with V and J, and every other rearrangement counted as non-productive. CDR3 was defined according to IMGT convention as the region running from the second conserved V-encoded cysteine to the conserved J-encoded phenylalanine. The earlier analysis of some 580 of the donors excluded any sequence lacking an unambiguous match to a single V gene segment. An earlier analysis of 500 to 600 of the donors classified V segments as functional when productive rearrangements were above 56.7% and as segregating when the standard deviation between donors was above 5%. To diagnose cytomegalovirus status from the catalog of TCR beta chain sequences, a statistical classification framework was built. V and J gene assignment, in a later analysis, came from comparing TCR nucleotide sequences with IMGT/GENE-DB human TR gene sequences. Using the TCRdist pipeline, a later analysis assigned CDR3 sequences along with most-parsimonious VDJ recombination scenarios. In a later analysis, each TCR beta chain was defined by its CDR3 amino acid sequence together with its V-gene family, and reads without a unique V-gene family were excluded. As a way to deal with suspected cross-contamination and a sequencing artifact, a later analysis dropped hundreds of nucleotide sequences that were highly shared and had low generation probability. In a later analysis, a clonal expansion index for each public chain was calculated from normalized within-repertoire ranks of inferred template counts. In a later analysis, generation probabilities were computed using a VDJ recombination model fitted to out-of-frame rearrangements, and the results were checked against IGoR. Hypergeometric tests were used in a later analysis to score TCR-TCR, TCR-HLA and TCR-CMV co-occurrence, with a repertoire-size bias correction applied to the TCR pairs. To estimate false discovery rates, a later analysis permuted the HLA or CMV assignments 20 times. In a later analysis, co-occurring TCRs were grouped using DBSCAN, and TCRdist sequence similarity was added for clustering within HLA-allele-positive subsets. Repertoires with fewer than 30,000 or more than 120,000 public chains were left out of co-occurrence clustering, as were several repertoires with anomalous nucleotide sharing. TCRdb holds this immuneACCESS table with in-frame rearrangements only. Some clones are missing; in checked studies, unresolved V genes explain under half, and the rest has no known cause. From that table come the V and J calls and clone size; the DNA was used to work out D and trimming. The sample has over 150,000 clones on record, 60% to 80% of them singletons. Together, the top ten hold less than 15% of the sample.

The sequenced material came from PBMCs. The sequence is built from TRBV19 and TRBJ2-3; a stretch of 11 junction bases matches TRBD2. The receptor's source is a woman aged 45-60 years in good health and CMV-seropositive. The DNA reads TGTGCCAGTATCCCCGTAGCGGGGGGGCCTCTGGATACGCAGTATTTT. Its protein reads: CASIPVAGGPLDTQYF.